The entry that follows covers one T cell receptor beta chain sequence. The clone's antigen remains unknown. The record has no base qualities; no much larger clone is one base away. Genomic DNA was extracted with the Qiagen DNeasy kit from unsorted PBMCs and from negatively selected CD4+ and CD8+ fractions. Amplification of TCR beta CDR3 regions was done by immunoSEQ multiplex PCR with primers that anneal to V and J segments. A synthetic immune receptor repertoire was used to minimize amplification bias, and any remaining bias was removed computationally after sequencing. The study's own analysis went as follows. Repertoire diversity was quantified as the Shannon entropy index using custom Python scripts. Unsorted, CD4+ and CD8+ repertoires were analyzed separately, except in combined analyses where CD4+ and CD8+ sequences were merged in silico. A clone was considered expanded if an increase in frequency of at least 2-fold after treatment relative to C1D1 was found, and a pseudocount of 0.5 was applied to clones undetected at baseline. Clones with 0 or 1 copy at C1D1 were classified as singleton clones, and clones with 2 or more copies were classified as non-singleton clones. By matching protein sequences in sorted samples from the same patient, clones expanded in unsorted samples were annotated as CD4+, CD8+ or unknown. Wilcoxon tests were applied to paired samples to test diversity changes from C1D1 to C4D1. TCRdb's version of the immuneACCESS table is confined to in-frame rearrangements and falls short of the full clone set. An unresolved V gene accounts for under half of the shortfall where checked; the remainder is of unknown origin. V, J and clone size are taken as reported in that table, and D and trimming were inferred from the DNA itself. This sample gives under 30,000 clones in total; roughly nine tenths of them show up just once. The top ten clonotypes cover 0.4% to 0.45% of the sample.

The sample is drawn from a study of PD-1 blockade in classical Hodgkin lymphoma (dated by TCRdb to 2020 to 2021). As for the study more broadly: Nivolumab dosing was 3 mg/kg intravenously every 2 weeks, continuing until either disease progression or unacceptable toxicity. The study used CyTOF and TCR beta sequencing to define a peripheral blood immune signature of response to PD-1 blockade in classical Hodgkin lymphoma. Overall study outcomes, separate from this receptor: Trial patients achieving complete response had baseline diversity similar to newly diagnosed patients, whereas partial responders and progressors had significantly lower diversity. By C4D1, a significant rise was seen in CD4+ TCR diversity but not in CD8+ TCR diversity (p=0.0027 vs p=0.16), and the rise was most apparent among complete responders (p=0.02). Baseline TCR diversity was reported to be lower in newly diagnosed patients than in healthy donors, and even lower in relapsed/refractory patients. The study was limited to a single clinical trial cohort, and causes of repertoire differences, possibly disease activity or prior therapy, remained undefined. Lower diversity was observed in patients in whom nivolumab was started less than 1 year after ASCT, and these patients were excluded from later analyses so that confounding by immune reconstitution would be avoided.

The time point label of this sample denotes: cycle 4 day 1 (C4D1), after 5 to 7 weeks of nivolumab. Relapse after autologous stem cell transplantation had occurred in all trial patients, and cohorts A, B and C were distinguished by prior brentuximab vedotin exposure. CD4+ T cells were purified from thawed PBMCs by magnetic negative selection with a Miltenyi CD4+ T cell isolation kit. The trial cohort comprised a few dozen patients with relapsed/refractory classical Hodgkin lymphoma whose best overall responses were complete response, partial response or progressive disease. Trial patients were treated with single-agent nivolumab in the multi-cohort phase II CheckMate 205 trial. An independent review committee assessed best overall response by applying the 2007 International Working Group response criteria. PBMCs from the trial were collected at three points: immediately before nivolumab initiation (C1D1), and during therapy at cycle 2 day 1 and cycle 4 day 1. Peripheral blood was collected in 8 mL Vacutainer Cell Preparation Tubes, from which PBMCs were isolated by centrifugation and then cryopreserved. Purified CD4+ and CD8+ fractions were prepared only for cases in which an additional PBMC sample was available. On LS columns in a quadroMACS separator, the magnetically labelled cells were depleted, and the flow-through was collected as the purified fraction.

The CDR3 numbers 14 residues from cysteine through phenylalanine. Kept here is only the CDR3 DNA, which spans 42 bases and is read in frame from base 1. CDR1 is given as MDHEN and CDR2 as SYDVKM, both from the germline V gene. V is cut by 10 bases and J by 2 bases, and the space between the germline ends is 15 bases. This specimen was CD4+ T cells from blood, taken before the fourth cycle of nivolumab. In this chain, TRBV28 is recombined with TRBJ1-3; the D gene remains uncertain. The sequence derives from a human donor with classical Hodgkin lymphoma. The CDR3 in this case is CATNRPAAGNTIYF. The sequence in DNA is TGTGCCACTAACCGTCCGGCCGCTGGAAACACCATATATTTT.